The following is a TCR beta chain sequence with its context. The antigen it recognizes is unknown. No per-base quality is available; no much larger clone lies one base away. TCR CDR3 regions were amplified from genomic DNA by multiplex PCR using the deep immunoSEQ assay. Extracted genomic DNA from each cell subset was distributed evenly across all wells of several immunoSEQ 96-well plates, and each plate was treated as a replicate. For unsorted PBMC, roughly 300 ng of genomic DNA, equivalent to around 30,000 T cell genomes, went into each replicate PCR. Ten immunoSEQ deep assay plates were used to sequence unsorted PBMC genomic DNA. The purified libraries were quantified using a Qubit 3.0 fluorometer, sized with a Bioanalyzer 2100, and then quantified again using the KAPA Library Quantification kit. A separate single-read 150-cycle Illumina NextSeq 550 flow cell was used to sequence each immunoSEQ 96-well plate. Regarding the original processing steps: Because the immunoSEQ output held only junctional sequences and lacked quality scores, the filtering could not match the filtering applied to full-length reads. To assign V/J genes and CDR3, sequences were annotated against IMGT germline references using PyIR, a Python wrapper for IgBLAST v1.9. Reads were filtered out if the reads had weak V/J assignments (E-value above 1e-6), no CDR3, stop codons, out-of-frame junctions, or ambiguous translated residues. V3J clonotypes were defined as sequences sharing an identical inferred V gene, J gene, and CDR3 amino acid sequence. To compute the percentage overlap between repertoires, the number of shared unique clonotypes was divided by the size of the smaller repertoire. Repertoire richness was assessed with RTK rarefaction, the Chao1 estimator, and Recon v2.1 estimates of unobserved clonotypes. TCRdb took this table from immuneACCESS and kept in-frame rearrangements with V and J called. Such tables lack part of the clones; where checked against another copy, unresolved V genes explain under half of the gap, and the rest is unexplained. From that table come the V and J calls and clone size; the DNA was used to work out D and trimming. The sample table shows about 480,000 clones, and 60% to 80% are seen once. Jointly, the top ten make up under 15% of the sample.

CDR1 and CDR2, per the germline V gene, are SGHTA and FQGTGA. A distance of 13 bases separates the germline ends of V and J, which lose 5 bases and 4 bases respectively. Including the terminal cysteine and phenylalanine, the CDR3 comprises 14 residues. The CDR3 DNA has 42 bases and is translated from base 1. Donors were healthy HIV-negative adults with no recently reported acute infections or vaccinations. Every donor was a Caucasian adult residing in Nashville, Tennessee, USA. For unsorted samples, tens of millions of PBMCs were counted, and genomic DNA was extracted using the QIAamp DNA Blood Mini kit. Blood was obtained by leukapheresis, after which PBMCs were separated by Ficoll-Histopaque density gradient centrifugation and cryopreserved in liquid nitrogen vapor phase. The sample originates from a study of shared clonotypes between healthy human individuals (dated by TCRdb to between 2020 and 2021). Describing the broader study: Three men and two women, aged 18 to 49 years, made up the cohort. The study deeply sequenced blood TCR repertoires of 5 or 6 healthy adults to estimate repertoire size and the extent of clonotype sharing between individuals. To increase sequencing depth and limit assay-specific biases, different laboratories used diverse techniques to prepare libraries and sequence TCR repertoires. Each donor's leukapheresis produced roughly between about 0.8 and 8.9 billion PBMCs.

Study-wide findings and limitations: Because the study included a small number of donors, the genetic and exposure-history diversity represented was limited. Sampling was limited to blood, and TCR repertoires in tissue likely differ from TCR repertoires in blood. Pairwise subsampling indicated that sequencing depth was expected to affect the degree of clonotype sharing among donors.

This clonotype was sampled from a woman in her 40s in good health. Some clones in this sample may be carry-over from other donors' samples. Recombination connected TRBV7-3 to TRBJ2-3; 6 matching bases give a weak D call of TRBD2. Specimen: PBMCs. The CDR3 reads CASSASSVADTQYF. The DNA sequence follows: TGTGCCAGCAGCGCCTCTAGCGTCGCAGATACGCAGTATTTT.